A selection of T cell receptor beta chains follows, all from one sample in a study of T cells in Graves' hyperthyroidism and ophthalmopathy. TCRdb fed the multiplex PCR reads into MiXCR, producing one record per CDR3 protein. The sample holds a few hundred thousand distinct CDR3 sequences, about 16% seen once. The source material was blood. These receptors originate from a young woman with Graves' ophthalmopathy. CDR3s include the opening cysteine and the closing phenylalanine or tryptophan. A D gene is named only where the DNA matches it firmly. A clone size is listed for some rows: how often the clone was seen (once, few, many), or a class if it is expanded.

J gene	D gene	clone size	V gene	CDR3 DNA	CDR3 protein
TRBJ2-7	NA	many	TRBV7-8	TGTGCCAGCAGCTCGCGGCCAGCGGGCGAATACGAGCAGTACTTC	CASSSRPAGEYEQYF
TRBJ2-7	NA	NA	TRBV20-1	TGCAGTGCTAGTAAGACCTCCTACGAGCAGTACTTC	CSASKTSYEQYF
TRBJ2-1	TRBD2	NA	TRBV9	TGTGCCAGCAGCTTGAGCGGGGGCCCCAGCTCCTACAATGAGCAGTTCTTC	CASSLSGGPSSYNEQFF
TRBJ2-1	NA	many	TRBV28	TGTGCCAGCAAACCTAGCGACTCCTACAATGAGCAGTTCTTC	CASKPSDSYNEQFF
TRBJ1-5	TRBD1	many	TRBV27	TGTGCCAGCAGTTTGGGACAGGGTAGCAATCAGCCCCAGCATTTT	CASSLGQGSNQPQHF
TRBJ2-5	NA	NA	TRBV24-1	TGTGCCACCAGTGATTCTGGCAGCCAAGAGACCCAGTACTTC	CATSDSGSQETQYF
TRBJ2-5	NA	many	TRBV29-1	TGCAGCGTTACAGACGTGGCTTGGCAAGAGACCCAGTACTTC	CSVTDVAWQETQYF
TRBJ1-1	TRBD1	NA	TRBV27	TGTGCCAGCAGTATAACAGGGGTAGGCACTGAAGCTTTCTTT	CASSITGVGTEAFF
TRBJ2-7	NA	many	TRBV7-8	TGTGCCAGCAGCCACAGTCCGGAGGGCGCCTACGAGCAGTACTTC	CASSHSPEGAYEQYF
TRBJ1-1	NA	many	TRBV18	TGTGCCAGCTCACCACCGCGTACAGGGCGGAACACTGAAGCTTTCTTT	CASSPPRTGRNTEAFF
TRBJ2-3	NA	few	TRBV7-9	TGTGCCAGCAGCTTAGCGGAGGGGGGACCAGATACGCAGTATTTT	CASSLAEGGPDTQYF
TRBJ2-7	NA	few	TRBV7-2	TGTGCCAGCAGCAGGGCAGCAACCTACGAGCAGTACTTC	CASSRAATYEQYF
TRBJ1-2	TRBD1	few	TRBV29-1	TGCAGCGTTGAAGGCTACAGGGGCTACTATGGCTACACCTTC	CSVEGYRGYYGYTF
TRBJ2-7	NA	few	TRBV20-1	TGCAGTGCTAGTAAAATTCAGCGCGCTAACGAGCAGTACTTC	CSASKIQRANEQYF
TRBJ2-1	TRBD1	few	TRBV5-8	TGTGCCAGCAGCTCAAATTACCGGGACAGGGGGCTCCACTCCTACAATGAGCAGTTCTTC	CASSSNYRDRGLHSYNEQFF
TRBJ2-7	NA	many	TRBV7-2	TGTGCCAGCAGCTTAGGCAGCCTGGGCGAGCAGTACTTC	CASSLGSLGEQYF
TRBJ2-1	NA	few	TRBV12-3/TRBV12-4	TGTGCCAGCAGTTTATTTAAAAGTGGGGAGCAGTTCTTC	CASSLFKSGEQFF
TRBJ2-7	NA	NA	TRBV4-3	TGCGCCAGCTCCCAGCGAGAGCGGTCCTACGAGCAGTACTTC	CASSQRERSYEQYF
TRBJ1-4	NA	few	TRBV28	TGTGCCAGCAGTTTTATTCAGCCGGGGACTAATGAAAAACTGTTTTTT	CASSFIQPGTNEKLFF
TRBJ2-1	TRBD1	few	TRBV28	TGTGCCAGCAGTAGAACAGGGGGAGGTGAGCAGTTCTTC	CASSRTGGGEQFF
TRBJ2-7	NA	many	TRBV6-1	TGTGCCAGCAGTGGAGCGGCAGGGTTAGGGACCTACGAGCAGTACTTC	CASSGAAGLGTYEQYF
TRBJ2-1	NA	NA	TRBV6-2/TRBV6-3	TGTGCCAGCAGAGACAGCCCCTACGAGCAGTTCTTC	CASRDSPYEQFF
TRBJ2-1	NA	many	TRBV5-1	TGCGCCAGCAGCTTGGACAGGGAATATGAGCAGTTCTTC	CASSLDREYEQFF
TRBJ1-2	NA	NA	TRBV6-2/TRBV6-3	TGTGCCAGCAGAAAAACTTCACAGGATCTTAACTATGGCTACACCTTC	CASRKTSQDLNYGYTF
TRBJ2-1	TRBD2	many	TRBV6-2/TRBV6-3	TGTGCCAGCTTACTAGCGGGAGAGGGCAATGAGCAGTTCTTC	CASLLAGEGNEQFF
TRBJ1-5	TRBD1	many	TRBV28	TGTGCCAGCAGGACAGGGTTCGGCAATCAGCCCCAGCATTTT	CASRTGFGNQPQHF
TRBJ2-1	NA	few	TRBV7-7	TGTGCTAGCAGCTTAGCTTCAAGCGGGTCTGAGCAGTTCTTC	CASSLASSGSEQFF
TRBJ2-7	NA	NA	TRBV5-6	TGTGCCAGCAGCTTGCGGTGGGGTAGGGACGAGCAGTACTTC	CASSLRWGRDEQYF
TRBJ2-7	NA	many	TRBV20-1	TGCAGTGCCGCCGACACTTCCTACGAGCAGTACTTC	CSAADTSYEQYF
TRBJ1-5	NA	NA	TRBV4-3	TGCGCCAGCAGCCAAGGTCTGGCGGGGAATCAGCCCCAGCATTTT	CASSQGLAGNQPQHF
TRBJ2-3	TRBD1	many	TRBV30	TGTGCCTGGAGCGTTACAGGGGGTAGCACAGATACGCAGTATTTT	CAWSVTGGSTDTQYF
TRBJ2-7	TRBD1	many	TRBV29-1	TGCAGCGCCCGGGACAGCGACTACGAGCAGTACTTC	CSARDSDYEQYF
TRBJ2-5	NA	many	TRBV11-3	TGTGCCAGCAGCTTAGGGACAGACCAAGAGACCCAGTACTTC	CASSLGTDQETQYF
TRBJ2-6	NA	NA	TRBV9	TGTGCCAGCAGCGTAGGAACCTCCGGGGCCAACGTCCTGACTTTC	CASSVGTSGANVLTF
TRBJ2-3	NA	NA	TRBV5-8	TGTGCCAGCAGCTTGATCGGGGAGATTAGCACAGATACGCAGTATTTT	CASSLIGEISTDTQYF
TRBJ2-2	TRBD1	many	TRBV24-1	TGTGCCACCAGTGGGGGGACAGGCGATAACACCGGGGAGCTGTTTTTT	CATSGGTGDNTGELFF
TRBJ1-5	NA	many	TRBV28	TGTGCCAGCAGTGAAGGGGGAAATCAGCCCCAGCATTTT	CASSEGGNQPQHF
TRBJ2-7	NA	many	TRBV27	TGTGCCAGCAGTCCGACCGACTACTCCTACGAGCAGTACTTC	CASSPTDYSYEQYF
TRBJ1-1	NA	few	TRBV7-8	TGTGCCAGCAGCTTTTATTTTGAAGCTTTCTTT	CASSFYFEAFF
TRBJ2-1	TRBD2	few	TRBV3-1	TGTGCCGGCAGCCAACTGTCGGGAGGAGAAGGTGAGCAGTTCTTC	CAGSQLSGGEGEQFF
TRBJ1-1	TRBD1	many	TRBV29-1	TGCAGCGGGACAGGGACTGAAGCTTTCTTT	CSGTGTEAFF
TRBJ2-2	NA	many	TRBV9	TGTGCCAGCAGCGTAGGAGGAAATGCGAACACCGGGGAGCTGTTTTTT	CASSVGGNANTGELFF
TRBJ2-1	TRBD2	NA	TRBV9	TGTGCCAGCAGCGTTAGCGGGAGGACCGGTGAGCAGTTCTTC	CASSVSGRTGEQFF
TRBJ1-1	NA	few	TRBV19	TGTGCCAGTGAGGGGGGGACGTCTGAAGCTTTCTTT	CASEGGTSEAFF
TRBJ1-2	NA	many	TRBV28	TGTGCCAGCAGTTTGTTATCCTCTGGCGGTGGCTACACCTTC	CASSLLSSGGGYTF